These 32 T cell receptor beta chains came from one sample sequenced in a study of T cells in Graves' hyperthyroidism and ophthalmopathy. There were TCR beta CDR3 regions amplified from RNA transcripts. Primed by the HTBI set, a first-round RT-PCR was run on the TCR CDR3. Via MiXCR, TCRdb re-called the multiplex PCR reads, giving one row per CDR3 protein. The table includes a few hundred thousand distinct CDR3 sequences, 15% detected once. Sequenced input: blood. All receptors come from a young woman with Graves' hyperthyroidism.

The table lists this clonotype with many counts. This rearrangement joins TRBV29-1 to TRBJ2-1, with unresolved D. This CDR3 comprises 14 residues. Deletions cut 5 bases from V and 4 bases from J, with 15 bases between. Germline V gene data show CDR1 as SQVTM and CDR2 as ANQGSEA. The CDR3 region is CSVMAGPGYNEQFF. In DNA form, the CDR3 reads TGCAGCGTTATGGCAGGACCTGGTTACAATGAGCAGTTCTTC.

This clonotype was picked up many times. The rearrangement links TRBV6-1 to TRBJ2-2; D is possibly TRBD1 (5 bases). Germline CDR1 and CDR2: MNHNS and SASEGT. This CDR3 is 14 amino acids long. The V gene lost 6 bases and the J gene lost 2 bases, with 10 bases spanning the gap. In nucleotides, the CDR3 is TGTGCCAGCAGACGTCAGGGAAACACCGGGGAGCTGTTTTTT. Translated, it gives CASRRQGNTGELFF.

This clonotype was seen repeatedly, ten times or more. V and J are TRBV7-8 and TRBJ2-3; D might be TRBD2 (5 bases). The V and J ends lost 4 bases and 4 bases respectively, with 12 bases between them. The CDR3 loop spans 14 amino acids. Looked up from germline, CDR1 is SGHVS and CDR2 is FQNEAQ. CDR3 DNA sequence: TGTGCCAGCAGCTGGTTGGATAGCGCAGATACGCAGTATTTT. Translation gives CASSWLDSADTQYF. Complete variable domain (other parts from reference TRBV7-8 and TRBJ2-3): GAGVSQSPRYKVAKRGQDVALRCDPISGHVSLFWYQQALGQGPEFLTYFQNEAQLDKSGLPSDRFFAERPEGSVSTLKIQRTQQEDSAVYLCASSWLDSADTQYFGPGTRLTVL.

This clonotype was seen only a few times. The CDR3 here is CASSPLSGRAPNIQYF. The CDR3 nucleotides read TGTGCCAGCAGCCCCCTTAGCGGGAGGGCGCCTAACATTCAGTACTTC. The V gene is TRBV7-6, the J gene TRBJ2-4, with TRBD2 matching over 11 bases. This CDR3 is 16 amino acids long. The V gene's germline CDR1 is SGHVS and CDR2 FNYEAQ. The V segment lost 5 bases and the J segment 7 bases; nucleotides outside the gene matches: 10.

V is TRBV9 and J is TRBJ2-1; D is uncertain. The V gene's germline CDR1 is SGDLS and CDR2 YYNGEE. This CDR3 comprises 15 residues. V was cut by 0 bases and J by 2 bases, with 9 bases left in between. CDR3 protein: CASSVEVNTYNEQFF. The CDR3 nucleotides read TGTGCCAGCAGCGTAGAGGTTAATACCTACAATGAGCAGTTCTTC.

In this sample, this clonotype turned up many times. The chain carries TRBV24-1 and TRBJ1-1; TRBD1 matches at 7 bases. CDR3 size: 13 residues. After removal of 7 bases from V and 4 bases from J, the junction contained 5 bases not matched to a gene. Germline CDR1 is KGHDR and CDR2 is SFDVKD. This CDR3 is CATRRQGGTEAFF. CDR3 in DNA: TGTGCCACCAGGCGACAGGGAGGCACTGAAGCTTTCTTT.

V gene TRBV4-1 combines with J gene TRBJ2-7; 9 positions match TRBD2. CDR1 is MGHRA, CDR2 YSYEKL, per germline. J gave up 0 bases and V 4 bases, and 7 bases lay outside the gene matches. The CDR3 runs to 16 residues. DNA for the CDR3: TGCGCCAGCAGCCTTACTAGCGGGCGAACCTCCTACGAGCAGTACTTC. Encoded protein: CASSLTSGRTSYEQYF.

This clonotype was counted only a few times. The chain is built from TRBV4-1 and TRBJ1-1, with D uncertain. This CDR3 contains 14 residues. Trimming took off 2 bases at V and 4 bases at J, with 11 bases between the two ends. In germline, CDR1 is MGHRA, CDR2 YSYEKL. CDR3 sequence: CASSQSNRGTEAFF. DNA for the CDR3: TGCGCCAGCAGCCAAAGTAATCGGGGCACTGAAGCTTTCTTT.

J is TRBJ2-1 and V is TRBV20-1, with D possibly TRBD2 on 5 matching bases. The CDR3 contains 12 residues. Germline V gene sequence: CDR1 DFQATT, CDR2 SNEGSKA (reference sequence). Trimming pared 4 bases from V and 7 bases from J, leaving 11 bases between. The DNA for the CDR3 is TGCAGTGCTAATAGAGGGAAGAATGAGCAGTTCTTC. Amino acid sequence: CSANRGKNEQFF.

Ten or more counts support this clonotype. This chain joins TRBV7-9 and TRBJ2-3; 12 bases map to TRBD2. Germline CDR1 reads SEHNR; CDR2 reads FQNEAQ (reference sequence). The CDR3 runs to 16 residues. The V gene end was trimmed by 5 bases and the J gene end by 4 bases; junction bases not matched to a gene: 7. CDR3: CASSTRLAGAPDTQYF. The CDR3 coding sequence is TGTGCCAGCAGCACAAGACTAGCGGGAGCCCCAGATACGCAGTATTTT. Supplemented by reference TRBV7-9 and TRBJ2-3, the full variable domain reads DTGVSQNPRHKITKRGQNVTFRCDPISEHNRLYWYRQTLGQGPEFLTYFQNEAQLEKSRLLSDRFSAERPKGSFSTLEIQRTEQGDSAMYLCASSTRLAGAPDTQYFGPGTRLTVL.

This clonotype appeared a few times. V is TRBV5-8 and J is TRBJ1-4; a weak D match, TRBD1 (5 bases). Looked up from germline, CDR1 is SGHTS and CDR2 is YDEGEE. CDR3 size: 16 residues. V lost 4 bases to trimming and J lost 0 bases, with 13 bases between them. This CDR3 is CASSPDSRATNEKLFF. The DNA of the CDR3 is TGTGCCAGCAGCCCAGACAGCCGTGCAACTAATGAAAAACTGTTTTTT.

This clonotype has a count of ten or more. The rearrangement joins TRBV6-1 to TRBJ2-3; 7 bases are a match to TRBD1. J lost 2 bases, V lost 6 bases, and 5 bases had no gene match. Germline V gives CDR1 MNHNS, CDR2 SASEGT. The CDR3 runs 14 residues. The CDR3 DNA follows: TGTGCCAGCAGGAGGGGGCCCGTCACAGATACGCAGTATTTT. Translated: CASRRGPVTDTQYF.

The V gene is TRBV27, the J gene TRBJ2-7, with a possible D match to TRBD1 (5 bases). V lost 4 bases and J lost 0, with 19 bases in between. The CDR3 consists of 17 residues. CDR1 and CDR2 (germline): MNHEY, SMNVEV (reference sequence). The CDR3 bases are TGTGCCAGCAGTTCATACTCTGGCAGGGTCCACTCCTACGAGCAGTACTTC. Residues: CASSSYSGRVHSYEQYF.

This clonotype was counted at least ten times. V and J are TRBV6-1 and TRBJ2-7; 10 positions match TRBD2. V shed 2 bases, J shed 1 base, and the junction held 5 bases outside the gene matches. Germline V lookup: CDR1 MNHNS, CDR2 SASEGT. CDR3 length: 16 residues. The CDR3 DNA reads TGTGCCAGCAGTGAATGGTTACTAGCGGGATCCTACGAGCAGTACTTC. As protein: CASSEWLLAGSYEQYF.

J is TRBJ2-5 and V is TRBV19, with 9 bases lining up with TRBD1. The junction had 7 bases not matched to a gene; V was cut back by 4 bases and J by 1 base. This CDR3 spans 16 amino acids. Germline V CDR1 and CDR2: LNHDA, SQIVND (reference sequence). CDR3 in amino acids: CASSNPGQGPQETQYF. For the CDR3, the DNA is TGTGCCAGTAGTAATCCGGGACAGGGCCCCCAAGAGACCCAGTACTTC.

J is TRBJ2-1 and V is TRBV3-1, with TRBD2 as a possible D gene (6 bases). Germline V gene sequence: CDR1 LGHDT, CDR2 YNNKEL (reference sequence). There are 19 residues in the CDR3. Trimming removed 4 bases at V and 0 bases at J, with 22 bases between. The CDR3 region is CASSLYMPGDAPSYNEQFF. The CDR3 DNA sequence: TGTGCCAGCAGCCTTTACATGCCGGGAGACGCGCCCTCCTACAATGAGCAGTTCTTC.

This sequence joins TRBV4-1 and TRBJ2-3; D uncertain. The ends were cut back, 2 bases at V and 2 bases at J, with 5 bases in the middle. CDR3 size: 13 residues. Germline lookup yields CDR1 MGHRA and CDR2 YSYEKL. In nucleotides, the CDR3 is TGCGCCAGCAGCCAATACTCCACAGATACGCAGTATTTT. Encoded protein: CASSQYSTDTQYF.

This clonotype was recorded at least ten times. The V gene is TRBV6-6, the J gene TRBJ1-4; 8 nucleotides match TRBD1. J lost 0 bases, V lost 2 bases, and 2 bases had no gene match. The CDR3 is made up of 16 amino acids. Germline V gene sequence: CDR1 MNHNY, CDR2 SVGAGI (reference sequence). DNA of the CDR3: TGTGCCAGCAGTTACCAGGGGGCGGCAACTAATGAAAAACTGTTTTTT. It specifies CASSYQGAATNEKLFF.

This clonotype was picked up many times. The chain joins TRBV4-2 to TRBJ1-2; D is unclear. This CDR3 comprises 15 residues. V gave up 0 bases and J gave up 4 bases, with 12 bases separating them. The V gene's germline CDR1 is LGHNA and CDR2 YNFKEQ. The CDR3 DNA reads TGTGCCAGCAGCCAAGATCTGCCACAGAGCTATGGCTACACCTTC. It specifies CASSQDLPQSYGYTF.

The V call is TRBV7-2, the J call TRBJ1-1; D unclear. This CDR3 is built from 15 residues. Trimming stripped 5 bases from V and 4 bases from J, with 17 bases between. The germline gives CDR1 SGHTA, CDR2 FQGNSA. CDR3 sequence (DNA): TGTGCCAGCAGCCTCCGCAGCAGGATGGGCACTGAAGCTTTCTTT. Its protein product is CASSLRSRMGTEAFF.

The chain recombines TRBV9 with TRBJ2-3; TRBD2 matches at 13 bases. The CDR3 has 18 amino acids. After removal of 1 base from V and 7 bases from J, the junction contained 12 bases not matched to a gene. In germline, CDR1 is SGDLS, CDR2 YYNGEE. DNA of the CDR3: TGTGCCAGCAGCGTAACGACCCGGACTAGCGGGAGTGGGAATACGCAGTATTTT. Amino acids: CASSVTTRTSGSGNTQYF. Full variable domain (outside the CDR3, taken from reference TRBV9 and TRBJ2-3): DSGVTQTPKHLITATGQRVTLRCSPRSGDLSVYWYQQSLDQGLQFLIQYYNGEERAKGNILERFSAQQFPDLHSELNLSSLELGDSALYFCASSVTTRTSGSGNTQYFGPGTRLTVL.

This clonotype was recorded many times. The chain employs TRBV6-2 or TRBV6-3 and TRBJ1-5; D call uncertain. Per the germline V gene, CDR1 is MNHEY and CDR2 is SVGEGT. The germline V and J ends were trimmed by 5 bases and 9 bases, with 17 bases remaining between them. The CDR3 length is 14 residues. The CDR3 loop is CASSVSMDYSPQHF. CDR3 DNA: TGTGCCAGCAGTGTGTCTATGGACTATTCGCCCCAGCATTTT.

This clonotype has ten or more counts. The gene calls are TRBV7-2 and TRBJ2-3; 13 bases are shared with TRBD2. The CDR3 covers 15 residues. The ends lost 5 bases at V and 4 bases at J; junction bases unmatched: 3. The germline V gene has CDR1 SGHTA and CDR2 FQGNSA. CDR3 sequence (DNA): TGTGCCAGCAGCCTACTAGCGGGAGGGGCAGATACGCAGTATTTT. Its protein product is CASSLLAGGADTQYF.

In its sample, this clonotype was seen many times. The chain links TRBV28 to TRBJ2-1; D is unclear. Deletions cut 10 bases from V and 0 bases from J, with 13 bases between. The CDR3 has 14 residues. Germline-derived CDR1 and CDR2 are MDHEN and SYDVKM. The CDR3: CATKRASSYNEQFF. The DNA for the CDR3 is TGTGCCACAAAACGGGCTAGCTCCTACAATGAGCAGTTCTTC.

The V gene is TRBV20-1, the J gene TRBJ2-4; TRBD2 aligns across 13 bases. CDR1 DFQATT and CDR2 SNEGSKA come from the germline V gene (reference sequence). The CDR3 has 15 amino acids. V dropped 0 bases and J dropped 6; count of bases not matched to a gene: 2. CDR3 sequence: CSARDRLAGGNIQYF. DNA of the CDR3: TGCAGTGCTAGAGATAGACTAGCGGGAGGAAACATTCAGTACTTC.

This clonotype has at least ten counts. This chain uses TRBV5-1 with TRBJ2-3; D gene uncertain. This CDR3 has 17 residues. The V and J ends lost 3 bases and 1 base respectively, with 18 bases between them. Germline V gene data show CDR1 as SGHRS and CDR2 as YFSETQ. The CDR3 nucleotides read TGCGCCAGCAGCTCGGGTGGACGGCGTAAACGCACAGATACGCAGTATTTT. Translating it yields CASSSGGRRKRTDTQYF. Supplemented by reference TRBV5-1 and TRBJ2-3, the full variable domain reads KAGVTQTPRYLIKTRGQQVTLSCSPISGHRSVSWYQQTPGQGLQFLFEYFSETQRNKGNFPGRFSGRQFSNSRSEMNVSTLELGDSALYLCASSSGGRRKRTDTQYFGPGTRLTVL.

V and J are TRBV11-3 and TRBJ2-7; 8 bases agree with TRBD2. The ends lost 5 bases at V and 7 bases at J; junction bases unmatched: 13. From germline, CDR1 is SGHNT and CDR2 YENEEA. CDR3 length: 15 amino acids. CDR3 sequence: CASSAGSGRIYEQYF. The CDR3 DNA reads as TGTGCCAGCAGCGCCGGCAGCGGGAGAATATATGAGCAGTACTTC.

This clonotype came up many times. The V and J genes are TRBV12-3 or TRBV12-4 and TRBJ2-7, with TRBD1 as a possible D gene (5 bases). This CDR3 contains 15 residues. V was trimmed by 7 bases and J by 1 base, leaving 17 bases between them. This CDR3 is CASTLGQGTSYEQYF. The CDR3 coding sequence is TGTGCCAGCACCCTGGGGCAGGGCACTTCCTACGAGCAGTACTTC.

This clonotype was picked up many times. This chain joins TRBV6-2 or TRBV6-3 and TRBJ2-3; 8 positions match TRBD1. Trimming took 4 bases from V and 0 from J; bases not matched to a gene: 6. CDR3 length equals 16 residues. Germline V lookup: CDR1 MNHEY, CDR2 SVGEGT. CDR3 in DNA: TGTGCCAGCAGTTTCCCCAGGGGGCTTAGCACAGATACGCAGTATTTT. This translates into CASSFPRGLSTDTQYF.

A few counts support this clonotype. The chain uses TRBV4-1 and TRBJ1-6; D gene unclear. The V gene's germline CDR1 is MGHRA and CDR2 YSYEKL. The CDR3 is 19 amino acids. V was shortened by 4 bases and J by 1 base, with 20 bases between the two germline ends. The CDR3 sequence: CASSPSSIGEVSYNSPLHF. Written as DNA, the CDR3 is TGCGCCAGCAGCCCTTCCAGTATCGGGGAAGTTTCCTATAATTCACCCCTCCACTTT.

V usage is TRBV15 and J usage is TRBJ1-6; a possible D gene is TRBD1 (5 bases). The V and J ends lost 1 base and 14 bases respectively, with 15 bases between them. The CDR3 is made up of 14 amino acids. Germline CDR1 reads LNHNV; CDR2 reads YYDKDF (reference sequence). The CDR3 DNA sequence: TGTGCCACCAGCAGAGCGGGGACCGACAACACCCTCCACTTT. Its translation is CATSRAGTDNTLHF.

This clonotype was seen ten or more times. The chain is built from TRBV20-1 and TRBJ2-1, with 7 bases fitting TRBD2. J lost 3 bases, V lost 4 bases, and 12 bases had no gene match. Per the germline V gene, CDR1 is DFQATT and CDR2 is SNEGSKA (reference sequence). The CDR3 contains 16 residues. CDR3 nucleotide sequence: TGCAGTGCTAATAAAAGGGCTAGCGGAAGCTACAATGAGCAGTTCTTC. This encodes CSANKRASGSYNEQFF.